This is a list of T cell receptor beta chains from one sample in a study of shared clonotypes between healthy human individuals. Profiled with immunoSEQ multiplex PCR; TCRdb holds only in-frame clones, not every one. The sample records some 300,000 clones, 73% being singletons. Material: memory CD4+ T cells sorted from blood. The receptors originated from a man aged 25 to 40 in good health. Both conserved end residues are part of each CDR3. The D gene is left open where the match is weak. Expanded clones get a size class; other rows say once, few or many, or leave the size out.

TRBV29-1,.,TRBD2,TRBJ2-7,TGCAGCGTTGAAGGCGGGAGGGGCGAGCAGTACTTC,CSVEGGRGEQYF
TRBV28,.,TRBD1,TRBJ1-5,TGTGCCAGCAGACGACAGGGCAGCAATCAGCCCCAGCATTTT,CASRRQGSNQPQHF
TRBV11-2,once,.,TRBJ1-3,TGTGCCAGCAGCTTACGGCAGGGCCACACTGGAAACACCATATATTTT,CASSLRQGHTGNTIYF
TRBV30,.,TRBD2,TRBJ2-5,TGTGCCCGGGGGGGTAGCGGGTTAAAAGAGACCCAGTACTTC,CARGGSGLKETQYF
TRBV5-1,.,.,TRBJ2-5,TGCGCCAGCAGCAGCCGACAGTCCAACCAAGAGACCCAGTACTTC,CASSSRQSNQETQYF
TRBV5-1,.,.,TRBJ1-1,TGCGCCAGCAGCCCCGGGACTATGAACACTGAAGCTTTCTTT,CASSPGTMNTEAFF
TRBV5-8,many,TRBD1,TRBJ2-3,TGTGCCAGCAGCTTTGGGACAGTTAGCACAGATACGCAGTATTTT,CASSFGTVSTDTQYF
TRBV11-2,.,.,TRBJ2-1,TGTGCCAGCAGCTTAAGGTTCAATGAGCAGTTCTTC,CASSLRFNEQFF
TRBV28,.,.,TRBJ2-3,TGTGCCAGCAAAGGGAGGCGAGCCACAGATACGCAGTATTTT,CASKGRRATDTQYF
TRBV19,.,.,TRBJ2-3,TGTGCCAGTAGTTTCACGACATCGACAGATACGCAGTATTTT,CASSFTTSTDTQYF
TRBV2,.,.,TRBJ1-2,TGTGCCAGCACCGGCGGCAACTATGGCTACACCTTC,CASTGGNYGYTF
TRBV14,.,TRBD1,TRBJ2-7,TGTGCCAGCAGCCAAGTAGGGGACAGGGGGCGTTACGAGCAGTACTTC,CASSQVGDRGRYEQYF
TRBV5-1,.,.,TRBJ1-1,TGCGCCAGCAGCTCTAATATCGGGGGGGCTGGCACTGAAGCTTTCTTT,CASSSNIGGAGTEAFF
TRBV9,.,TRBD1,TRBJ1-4,TGTGCCAGCAGCTTAGGACAGGGGAATGAAAAACTGTTTTTT,CASSLGQGNEKLFF
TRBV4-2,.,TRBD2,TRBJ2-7,TGTGCCAGCAGCCAAGACGGGACGGGAGGTACAACAACCTACGAGCAGTACTTC,CASSQDGTGGTTTYEQYF
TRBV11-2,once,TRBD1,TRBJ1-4,TGTGCCAGCAGCTTAACTTTAACAGGGGGCGAGATTGAAAAACTGTTTTTT,CASSLTLTGGEIEKLFF
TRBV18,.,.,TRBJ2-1,TGTGCCAGCTCACCAACTAGCACTTCCTACAATGAGCAGTTCTTC,CASSPTSTSYNEQFF
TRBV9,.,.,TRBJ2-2,TGTGCCAGCAGCGTAGCTGTGAAATCCGGGGAGCTGTTTTTT,CASSVAVKSGELFF
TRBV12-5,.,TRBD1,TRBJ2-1,TGTGCTAGTGGCCCCGGACAGGGCCCCTACAATGAGCAGTTCTTC,CASGPGQGPYNEQFF
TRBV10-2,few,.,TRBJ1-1,TGCGCCAGCAGTGAGGGCGGACGTGAAGCTTTCTTT,CASSEGGREAFF
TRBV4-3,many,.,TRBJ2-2,TGCGCCAGCAGCCTGAAGGGTGGAGGGGGCACCGGGGAGCTGTTTTTT,CASSLKGGGGTGELFF
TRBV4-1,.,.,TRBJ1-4,TGCGCCAGCAGCCAGGCAGGCAGGGATGAAAAACTGTTTTTT,CASSQAGRDEKLFF
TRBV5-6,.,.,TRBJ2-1,TGTGCCAGCAGCTTGGAGGCTGGTGAGCAGTTCTTC,CASSLEAGEQFF